These 15 T cell receptor beta chains originate from one sample sequenced in a study of siplizumab effects on memory and regulatory T cells. Sequencing used immunoSEQ multiplex PCR; TCRdb keeps in-frame clones, though not all of them. The table includes 70,000 to 95,000 clones, approximately 94% detected once. Sequencing input: CD8+ T cells sorted from blood. The receptors derive from a human donor in good health.

CDR3 region: CASSLVPGQGSGYTF. CDR3 nucleotide sequence: TGCGCCAGCAGTTTAGTCCCGGGACAGGGCAGCGGCTACACCTTC. The chain has TRBV5-1 and TRBJ1-2, with 9 bases identical to TRBD1. The germline V gene has CDR1 SGHRS and CDR2 YFSETQ. Germline trimming cut 5 bases from V and 8 bases from J; bases unmatched to any gene: 13. The CDR3 loop spans 15 amino acids.

This clone was picked up one time. The gene calls are TRBV15 and TRBJ2-2; D is unresolved. CDR1 and CDR2 (germline): LNHNV, YYDKDF (reference sequence). Trimming removed 3 bases from V and 4 bases from J, with 18 bases in between. CDR3 length equals 17 residues. The chain's CDR3 is CATSSSSGDRATGELFF. The CDR3 DNA reads TGTGCCACCAGCAGTTCCTCTGGAGACCGGGCCACCGGGGAGCTGTTTTTT.

The chain recombines TRBV11-2 with TRBJ2-7; 10 nucleotides line up with TRBD1. The length of the CDR3 is 16 residues. CDR1 SGHAT and CDR2 FQNNGV come from the germline V gene. With 5 bases clipped from V and 6 bases from J, the junction kept 13 bases outside the gene matches. The CDR3 spells CASSPRPGTGVGEQYF. CDR3 bases: TGTGCCAGCAGCCCGAGGCCAGGGACAGGGGTTGGCGAGCAGTACTTC.

This clone was found once. The V gene is TRBV21-1, the J gene TRBJ2-7; the DNA was not used to check the table's D call, TRBD1. TRBV21-1 is assigned pseudogene status. The CDR3 spans 16 residues. This CDR3 is CASSTTTGTGSYEQYF. In DNA, the CDR3 is TGTGCCAGCAGCACCACCACCGGGACAGGCTCCTACGAGCAGTACTTC.

V is TRBV4-1 and J is TRBJ2-7; D might be TRBD2 (6 bases). The CDR3 has 15 amino acids. The V and J ends lost 0 bases and 3 bases respectively, with 12 bases between them. Germline CDR1 MGHRA, CDR2 YSYEKL. The CDR3 region has the DNA TGCGCCAGCAGCCAAGAAGGGGACTCGTACTACGAGCAGTACTTC. Encoded protein: CASSQEGDSYYEQYF.

J is TRBJ2-7 and V is TRBV4-1; maybe TRBD2 (6 bases). This CDR3 contains 16 residues. V lost 8 bases and J 2 bases, leaving 22 bases between the germline ends. From germline, CDR1 is MGHRA and CDR2 YSYEKL. CDR3 bases: TGCGCCAGCGGACCAGACTCGACGGGAGAAACCTACGAGCAGTACTTC. Amino acids: CASGPDSTGETYEQYF.

The V and J genes are TRBV7-8 and TRBJ2-3; D could derive from TRBD1 or TRBD2 (5 bases each). Germline V lookup: CDR1 SGHVS, CDR2 FQNEAQ. Between the trimmed V and J ends, which lost 3 bases and 5 bases, there was a span of 12 bases. The CDR3 runs 14 residues. The CDR3 is CASSFGTRGDTQYF. CDR3 DNA: TGTGCCAGCAGCTTTGGGACCCGAGGAGATACGCAGTATTTT.

This clone has a single count. The chain is built from TRBV7-8 and TRBJ1-2; D is unclear. The CDR3 has 12 amino acids. Trimming took off 5 bases at V and 4 bases at J, with 8 bases between the two ends. Germline V lookup: CDR1 SGHVS, CDR2 FQNEAQ. The CDR3 protein is CASSPQGYGYTF. In DNA, the CDR3 is TGTGCCAGCAGCCCCCAAGGCTATGGCTACACCTTC.

J is TRBJ1-1 and V is TRBV27; D ambiguous. There are 15 residues in the CDR3. V gave up 3 bases and J gave up 1 base, with 12 bases separating them. Germline V gene data show CDR1 as MNHEY and CDR2 as SMNVEV (reference sequence). CDR3 sequence reads: CASSFTLEGNTEAFF. The CDR3 region has the DNA TGTGCCAGCAGTTTCACACTGGAGGGGAACACTGAAGCTTTCTTT.

The V call is TRBV5-6, the J call TRBJ2-7, with no clear D. With 0 bases removed from V and 2 bases from J, the gap between germline ends came to 9 bases. The CDR3 is 14 residues long. Per the germline V gene, CDR1 is SGHDT and CDR2 is YYEEEE. CDR3 in DNA: TGTGCCAGCAGCTTGGCGGAAACAGCCTACGAGCAGTACTTC. Its protein product is CASSLAETAYEQYF.

V and J are TRBV9 and TRBJ2-2; the D is unclear. The length of the CDR3 is 15 residues. The V and J ends lost 0 bases and 6 bases respectively, with 12 bases between them. Per the germline V gene, CDR1 is SGDLS and CDR2 is YYNGEE. The chain's CDR3 is CASSVEGGVSGELFF. CDR3 in DNA: TGTGCCAGCAGCGTAGAGGGTGGGGTATCCGGGGAGCTGTTTTTT.

This chain uses TRBV13 with TRBJ2-1; D call uncertain. The ends were cut back, 4 bases at V and 7 bases at J, with 2 bases in the middle. Looked up from germline, CDR1 is PRHDT and CDR2 is FYEKMQ (reference sequence). The CDR3 extends over 10 amino acids. CDR3 in amino acids: CASSYNEQFF. The CDR3 DNA reads as TGTGCCAGCAGCTATAATGAGCAGTTCTTC.

CDR3 loop: CASSSPRMGEQYF. CDR3 DNA: TGTGCCAGCAGCTCCCCCCGGATGGGAGAGCAGTACTTC. V gene TRBV11-2 combines with J gene TRBJ2-7; the D is unclear. V dropped 4 bases and J dropped 7 bases, with 14 bases sitting between them. The germline CDR1 and CDR2 sequences are SGHAT and FQNNGV. There are 13 residues in the CDR3.

The gene calls are TRBV6-6 and TRBJ2-3; D unresolved. V lost 6 bases and J 3 bases, leaving 7 bases between the germline ends. This CDR3 spans 12 amino acids. CDR1 and CDR2 from the germline V gene are MNHNY and SVGAGI (reference sequence). The CDR3 nucleotides are TGTGCCAGCAGCCTATATACAGATACGCAGTATTTT. Translation gives CASSLYTDTQYF.

The chain carries TRBV5-1 and TRBJ1-3; TRBD1 is a possible D gene (5 bases). The CDR3 contains 16 residues. Trimming stripped 0 bases from V and 4 bases from J, with 14 bases between. Germline CDR1 reads SGHRS; CDR2 reads YFSETQ. The CDR3 is CASSLEQGGYGNTIYF. In DNA, the CDR3 is TGCGCCAGCAGCTTGGAGCAGGGAGGATACGGAAACACCATATATTTT.